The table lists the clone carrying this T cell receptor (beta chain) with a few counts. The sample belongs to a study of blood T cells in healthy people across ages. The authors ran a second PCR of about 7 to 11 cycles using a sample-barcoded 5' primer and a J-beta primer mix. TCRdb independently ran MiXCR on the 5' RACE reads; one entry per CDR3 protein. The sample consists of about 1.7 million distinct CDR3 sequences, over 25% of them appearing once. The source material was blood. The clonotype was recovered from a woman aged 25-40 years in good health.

In nucleotides, the CDR3 is TGCGCCAGCAGCTTGGGGACCGACCGGAATTCACCCCTCCACTTT. The encoded protein is CASSLGTDRNSPLHF. The chain combines TRBV5-1 with TRBJ1-6; D is unclear. The V and J ends lost 0 bases and 7 bases respectively, with 11 bases between them. The germline CDR1 and CDR2 sequences are SGHRS and YFSETQ. This CDR3 has 15 residues.